The 18 T cell receptor beta chains below were found in one sample sequenced in a study of blood T cells in healthy people across ages. Sample-barcoded 5' priming and a J-beta primer mix drove a second PCR of 7 to 11 cycles. Using its own MiXCR run on the 5' RACE reads, TCRdb lists one record per CDR3 protein. The sample carries about 680,000 distinct CDR3 sequences, 45% to 50% recorded once. The source material was blood. The receptors here all came from a woman aged 60-75 years in good health.

Comment on this clonotype: With a much larger clone just one base away, this may be a read error. V and J are TRBV5-6 and TRBJ2-1; 15 nucleotides align to TRBD2. The germline V gene has CDR1 SGHDT and CDR2 YYEEEE. The CDR3 length is 18 residues. The trim removed 2 bases at V and 8 bases at J, leaving 11 bases unmatched. The CDR3 here is CASSLRTSGRGKAYEQFF. Here the CDR3 DNA reads TGTGCCAGCAGCTTAAGGACTAGCGGGAGGGGGAAGGCATATGAGCAGTTCTTC.

This clonotype was counted between two and nine times. This sequence joins TRBV20-1 and TRBJ2-7; D not resolved. The germline V and J ends were trimmed by 1 base and 1 base, with 5 bases remaining between them. There are 12 residues in the CDR3. CDR1 is DFQATT, CDR2 SNEGSKA, per germline (reference sequence). The CDR3 coding sequence is TGCAGTGCTAGAGGATGGTCCTACGAGCAGTACTTC. Translation: CSARGWSYEQYF.

This clonotype has more than one count but fewer than ten. The chain combines TRBV29-1 with TRBJ2-6; D remains ambiguous. Germline V gene data show CDR1 as SQVTM and CDR2 as ANQGSEA. There are 15 residues in the CDR3. Trimming left V 5 bases short and J 0 bases short, with 11 bases between. CDR3 amino acids: CSVPGSSSGANVLTF. In nucleotides, the CDR3 is TGCAGCGTTCCTGGTTCTAGCTCTGGGGCCAACGTCCTGACTTTC.

The rearrangement links TRBV27 to TRBJ1-1; no firm D call. This CDR3 spans 13 amino acids. CDR1 is MNHEY, CDR2 SMNVEV, per germline (reference sequence). The V and J ends lost 3 bases and 5 bases respectively, with 10 bases between them. CDR3 sequence: CASSFLPLTEAFF. The CDR3 nucleotides are TGTGCCAGCAGTTTCCTACCCTTGACTGAAGCTTTCTTT.

V usage is TRBV12-3 or TRBV12-4 and J usage is TRBJ2-3; TRBD2 matches 8 bases. This CDR3 is 14 amino acids long. Trimming at V came to 0 bases and at J to 8 bases, leaving 4 bases not matched to a gene. CDR3 residues: CASSLAVSGATQYF. Here the CDR3 DNA reads TGTGCCAGCAGTTTAGCGGTTAGCGGGGCTACGCAGTATTTT.

The V gene is TRBV20-1, the J gene TRBJ1-2; maybe TRBD1 (5 bases). Germline assignment: CDR1 DFQATT and CDR2 SNEGSKA (reference sequence). The CDR3 contains 14 residues. Trimming removed 0 bases at V and 0 bases at J, with 8 bases between. The CDR3 nucleotides are TGCAGTGCTAGAGAGGTGGGGGCTAACTATGGCTACACCTTC. This sequence encodes CSAREVGANYGYTF.

This clonotype has a single count. CDR3 DNA: TGTGCCAGCAGCGTGGGCGGGCCGGGGATCTACGAGCAGTACTTC. It translates to CASSVGGPGIYEQYF. The chain carries TRBV9 and TRBJ2-7; TRBD2 might be the D (5 bases). CDR1 is SGDLS and CDR2 is YYNGEE in the germline V gene. The CDR3 has 15 residues. V was clipped by 2 bases and J by 3 bases, with 15 bases between them.

This rearrangement joins TRBV20-1 to TRBJ2-7; no firm D call. CDR3 length: 13 residues. V gave up 0 bases and J gave up 7 bases, with 13 bases separating them. The germline gives CDR1 DFQATT, CDR2 SNEGSKA (reference sequence). CDR3 sequence (DNA): TGCAGTGCTAGAGAATTGCGGTACAATGAGCAGTACTTC. As protein: CSARELRYNEQYF.

This clonotype has more than one count but fewer than ten. This rearrangement joins TRBV20-1 to TRBJ1-6; 7 bases map to TRBD1. CDR1 DFQATT and CDR2 SNEGSKA come from the germline V gene (reference sequence). V lost 6 bases to trimming and J lost 10 bases; unmatched junction nucleotides: 3. The CDR3 has 11 amino acids. The CDR3 DNA sequence: TGCAGTGCGAGCAGGGGGTCACCCCTCCACTTT. This codes for CSASRGSPLHF.

This clonotype has only a few counts. The genes are TRBV10-3 and TRBJ2-1; 8 bases agree with TRBD1. J was trimmed by 8 bases and V by 6 bases; bases with no gene match: 12. This CDR3 contains 15 residues. CDR1 ENHRY and CDR2 SYGVKD come from the germline V gene. The CDR3 reads CAIRGTGSQSYEQFF. The CDR3 DNA follows: TGTGCCATCAGAGGGACAGGCTCGCAGTCATATGAGCAGTTCTTC.

This chain uses TRBV7-3 with TRBJ2-2, with D perhaps TRBD2 (5 bases). Germline CDR1 and CDR2: SGHTA and FQGTGA. V was pared by 3 bases and J by 6 bases, with 11 bases between. This CDR3 contains 14 residues. Written as DNA, the CDR3 is TGTGCCAGCAGCTTTAGAGGAGGATCCGGGGAGCTGTTTTTT. Residues: CASSFRGGSGELFF. The whole variable domain, filled in from reference TRBV7-3 and TRBJ2-2, reads GAGVSQTPSNKVTEKGKYVELRCDPISGHTALYWYRQSLGQGPEFLIYFQGTGAADDSGLPNDRFFAVRPEGSVSTLKIQRTERGDSAVYLCASSFRGGSGELFFGEGSRLTVL.

CDR3 bases: TGCAGTGCTCGAAAGACAGGGGGATATGGCTACACCTTC. Translating it yields CSARKTGGYGYTF. The chain carries TRBV20-1 and TRBJ1-2; the match to TRBD1 covers 9 bases. The CDR3 spans 13 residues. The J segment lost 5 bases and the V segment lost 5 bases, leaving 6 bases of the junction unmatched. CDR1 and CDR2 from the germline V gene are DFQATT and SNEGSKA (reference sequence).

This clonotype was observed at least ten times. The chain has TRBV12-3 or TRBV12-4 and TRBJ2-3, with D hard to call. Trimming shortened V by 7 bases and J by 2 bases, and 13 bases separated the two germline ends. The CDR3 is 14 amino acids. CDR3 in DNA: TGTGCCAGCACCCCGACATCCCCCACAGATACGCAGTATTTT. It codes for CASTPTSPTDTQYF.

There are a few counts of this clonotype. The rearrangement links TRBV14 to TRBJ2-6; TRBD2 agrees at 7 bases. Germline V lookup: CDR1 SGHDN, CDR2 FVKESK. The CDR3 contains 18 residues. The junction had 6 bases not matched to a gene; V was cut back by 0 bases and J by 1 base. DNA of the CDR3: TGTGCCAGCAGCCAAGAGGGCGGGAGACTGTCTGGGGCCAACGTCCTGACTTTC. This sequence encodes CASSQEGGRLSGANVLTF.

CDR3 sequence: CASSYSKLAGESTDTQYF. For the CDR3, the DNA is TGTGCCAGCAGTTACTCGAAACTGGCGGGAGAGAGCACAGATACGCAGTATTTT. The gene calls are TRBV6-2 or TRBV6-3 and TRBJ2-3; 7 bases are shared with TRBD2. The CDR3 is 18 amino acids. Germline V gene sequence: CDR1 MNHEY, CDR2 SVGEGT. Unmatched junction bases numbered 9, after V lost 0 bases and J lost 0 bases.

The chain couples TRBV20-1 to TRBJ2-3, with 7 bases identical to TRBD1. Germline V gene data show CDR1 as DFQATT and CDR2 as SNEGSKA (reference sequence). Unmatched junction bases numbered 9, after V lost 5 bases and J lost 4 bases. CDR3 length: 14 residues. CDR3 coding DNA: TGCAGTGCTCCTCAGGGGGTAGCACCAGATACGCAGTATTTT. As protein: CSAPQGVAPDTQYF.

This chain uses TRBV27 with TRBJ2-5; D call uncertain. Trimming removed 2 bases at V and 4 bases at J, with 11 bases between. The length of the CDR3 is 14 residues. Germline values: CDR1 MNHEY, CDR2 SMNVEV (reference sequence). Here the CDR3 reads CASSLLVSRETQYF. In DNA form, the CDR3 reads TGTGCCAGCAGTTTACTGGTTTCTCGAGAGACCCAGTACTTC.

This clonotype showed up just a few times. V is TRBV5-1 and J is TRBJ2-5, with 7 nucleotides matching TRBD1. The germline V gene has CDR1 SGHRS and CDR2 YFSETQ. The V segment lost 0 bases and the J segment 3 bases; nucleotides outside the gene matches: 2. The CDR3 length is 14 residues. CDR3 DNA: TGCGCCAGCAGCTTGGTTGACAGGGAAGAGACCCAGTACTTC. This codes for CASSLVDREETQYF.